This is a list of T cell receptor beta chains from one sample in a study of blood T cell repertoires in COVID-19. Produced via immunoSEQ multiplex PCR; TCRdb's table is partial and in-frame only. Of approximately 400,000 clones in the sample, 90% to 95% were seen once. Sequencing was done on a sample of PBMCs or T cells enriched from blood (not recorded which). These receptors were taken from a woman aged 40 to 50 who had been exposed to COVID-19. CDR3s leave out the opening cysteine and the closing phenylalanine or tryptophan.

j_call: TRBJ2-2
v_call: TRBV7-8
cdr3_aa: ASSRPEGTTGELF

j_call: TRBJ1-4
v_call: TRBV4-1
cdr3_aa: ASSQDENQAGSNEKLF

j_call: TRBJ2-7
v_call: TRBV5-6
cdr3_aa: ASSSARDLRRGEQY

j_call: TRBJ2-1
v_call: TRBV27
cdr3_aa: ASSPRTGETIKQF

j_call: TRBJ2-2
v_call: TRBV7-3
cdr3_aa: ASSLRQGAVGELF

j_call: TRBJ1-2
v_call: TRBV19
cdr3_aa: ASSSPDRRSYGYT

j_call: TRBJ1-6
v_call: TRBV24-1
cdr3_aa: ATSDLATDVSVIYNSPLH

j_call: TRBJ1-6
v_call: TRBV13
cdr3_aa: ASRRMSNSPLH

j_call: TRBJ1-1
v_call: TRBV29-1
cdr3_aa: SARTGSTEAF

j_call: TRBJ2-7
v_call: TRBV5-1
cdr3_aa: ASSLGGGSYEQY

j_call: TRBJ1-1
v_call: TRBV12-5
cdr3_aa: ASGFTLNTEAF

j_call: TRBJ1-1
v_call: TRBV27
cdr3_aa: ASSLDSPGPTANLLNTEAF

j_call: TRBJ1-2
v_call: TRBV7-9
cdr3_aa: ASSPTDSSYT

j_call: TRBJ1-6
v_call: TRBV9
cdr3_aa: ASSVEGYNSPLH

j_call: TRBJ1-5
v_call: TRBV3-1/TRBV3-2
cdr3_aa: ASSQGSGGMPQH

j_call: TRBJ2-7
v_call: TRBV3-1/TRBV3-2
cdr3_aa: ASSQEGGTFHEQY

j_call: TRBJ2-3
v_call: TRBV7-2
cdr3_aa: ASSLATSTDTQY

j_call: TRBJ1-2
v_call: TRBV7-9
cdr3_aa: ASSLIGGDYGYT

j_call: TRBJ1-2
v_call: TRBV11-1
cdr3_aa: ASSFGPGDGYT

j_call: TRBJ2-1
v_call: TRBV7-2
cdr3_aa: ASSRDSGRGHNEQF

j_call: TRBJ1-1
v_call: TRBV29-1
cdr3_aa: SAKRQGGNTEAF